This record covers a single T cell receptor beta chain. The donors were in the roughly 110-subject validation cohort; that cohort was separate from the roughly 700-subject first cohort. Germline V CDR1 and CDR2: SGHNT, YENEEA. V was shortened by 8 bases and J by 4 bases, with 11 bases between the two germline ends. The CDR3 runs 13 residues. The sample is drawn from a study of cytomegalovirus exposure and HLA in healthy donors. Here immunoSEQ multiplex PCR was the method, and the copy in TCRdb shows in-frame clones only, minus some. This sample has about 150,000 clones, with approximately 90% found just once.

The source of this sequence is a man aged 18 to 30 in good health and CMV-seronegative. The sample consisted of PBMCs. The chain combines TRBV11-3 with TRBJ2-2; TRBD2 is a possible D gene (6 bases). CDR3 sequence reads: CASGGGPTGELFF. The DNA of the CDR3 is TGTGCCAGCGGGGGAGGTCCCACCGGGGAGCTGTTTTTT. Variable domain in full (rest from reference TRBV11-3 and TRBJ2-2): EAGVVQSPRYKIIEKKQPVAFWCNPISGHNTLYWYLQNLGQGPELLIRYENEEAVDDSQLPKDRFSAERLKGVDSTLKIQPAELGDSAVYLCASGGGPTGELFFGEGSRLTVL.